This is a list of T cell receptor delta chains from one sample in a study of Vδ1+ human thymocytes. TCRdb used CATT to re-call clones from the multiplex PCR reads. The sample carries some 19,000 delta-chain clones, about 8% recorded once. Sample: Vdelta1+ gamma-delta thymocytes from the thymus. The receptors come from a child younger than two who had congenital heart surgery. CDR3s include the opening cysteine and the closing phenylalanine or tryptophan. A D gene is named only where the DNA matches it firmly. Clone size is shown for a subset of rows, as once, few, many or a class of expanded clone.

clone_size | j_call | v_call | d_call | cdr3_nt | cdr3_aa
few | TRDJ1 | TRDV2 | TRDD3 | TGTGCCTGTGACACTGAGGCCCCACTGGGGGACTATAAACTCATCTTT | CACDTEAPLGDYKLIF
few | TRDJ1 | TRDV1 | NA | TGTGCTCTTGGGGAACGACAGAAGTACACCGATAAACTCATCTTT | CALGERQKYTDKLIF
few | TRDJ1 | TRDV1 | NA | TGTGCTCTTGGGGAACTAGTAATTCCTACAGGGGCTGGGGGAAAGACCGATAAACTCATCTTT | CALGELVIPTGAGGKTDKLIF
NA | TRDJ2 | TRDV1 | NA | TGTGCTCTTGGGACCCCCCACTCCTCTTTGACAGCACAACTCTTCTTT | CALGTPHSSLTAQLFF
NA | TRDJ1 | TRDV1 | TRDD3 | TGTGCTCTTGGGTTAATACGTGATTGGGGGCTGGGGGACGCATACACCGATAAACTCATCTTT | CALGLIRDWGLGDAYTDKLIF
medium-sized | TRDJ1 | TRDV2 | TRDD3 | TGTGCCTGTGACACCCGCCTTCCTACTGTTTACTGGGGGATACGCGTCCCCTACACCGATAAACTCATCTTT | CACDTRLPTVYWGIRVPYTDKLIF
NA | TRDJ1 | TRDV1 | TRDD3 | TGTGCTCTTGGGGATCGTATTTCTACTGGGGGATACTTGGTGTACACCGATAAACTCATCTTT | CALGDRISTGGYLVYTDKLIF
few | TRDJ3 | TRDV2 | NA | TGTGCCTGTGACTCCCCTCCCAGCTCCTGGGACACCCGACAGATGTTTTTC | CACDSPPSSWDTRQMFF
few | TRDJ1 | TRDV1 | TRDD3 | TGTGCTCTTGGGGAAGGCTGGGGGATACGGTACACCGATAAACTCATCTTT | CALGEGWGIRYTDKLIF
NA | TRDJ1 | TRDV1 | NA | TGTGCTCTTGGGGAAATCGGTCCCCTAGAGAGACTATACACCGATAAACTCATCTTT | CALGEIGPLERLYTDKLIF
NA | TRDJ1 | TRDV1 | TRDD3 | TGTGCTCTTGGGGAACTAGGAGGCCTTCTCTTCTACTGGGGGATTACGTACACCGATAAACTCATCTTT | CALGELGGLLFYWGITYTDKLIF
NA | TRDJ1 | TRDV1 | TRDD3 | TGTGCTCTTGGGAACAAGAGGCTACTGACGGGGGGATACGACACCGATAAACTCATCTTT | CALGNKRLLTGGYDTDKLIF
NA | TRDJ1 | TRDV1 | TRDD3 | TGTGCTCTTGGGGAACTAAACCTCGATCCGATGGCTACACTGGGGGAAGACACCGATAAACTCATCTTT | CALGELNLDPMATLGEDTDKLIF
NA | TRDJ1 | TRDV1 | TRDD3 | TGTGCTCTCACGTGTTGGGGGACTCTACAGTACACCGATAAACTCATCTTT | CALTCWGTLQYTDKLIF